This record looks at one TCR beta chain sequence and its context. Antigen unknown. Some clones are missing from TCRdb's copy, which holds only in-frame ones; the method was immunoSEQ multiplex PCR. The repertoire holds 90,000 to 120,000 clones, with around 90% as singletons. CDR3 length equals 14 residues. Germline V gene sequence: CDR1 MDHEN, CDR2 SYDVKM. The entry originates in a study of graft-versus-host responses after intestinal transplantation. As for the study in general: Anti-thymocyte globulin served as induction for all recipients, who then took tacrolimus and steroids for 2 to 4 years. Whole-study results and caveats: Present in recipient marrow, GvH clones included some that appeared first in ileum or blood. Graft-versus-host to host-versus-graft clonal ratios in allografts were high in patients with graft-donor T cell macrochimerism.

Sequencing was performed on unstimulated CD4+ T cells sorted from spleen or lymph node cells, taken before transplant. The chain uses TRBV28 and TRBJ1-4, with D possibly TRBD1 on 6 matching bases. The sequence derives from a human donor who was the organ donor for an intestinal transplant. The CDR3 DNA reads as TGTGGGGCCGGACAGCCCTACCTTCATGAAAAACTGTTTTTT. Encoded protein: CGAGQPYLHEKLFF.